These T cell receptor beta chains were read from a single sample in a study of cytomegalovirus exposure and HLA in healthy donors. Sequencing used immunoSEQ multiplex PCR; TCRdb keeps in-frame clones, though not all of them. This table holds under 200,000 clones, approximately 75% found once. Sequencing was done on a sample of PBMCs. The source is a man aged 45-60 years in good health and CMV-seropositive. Both conserved end residues are part of each CDR3. The order of the fields is V gene, J gene, D gene, clone size, CDR3 DNA, CDR3 protein. A D gene is named only where the DNA matches it firmly. Size is omitted from some rows. Given values are once, few, many or a class for expanded clones.

TRBV2	TRBJ2-7	TRBD1	NA	TGTGCCAGCCGGGACAGGGAGAGCTCCTACGAGCAGTACTTC	CASRDRESSYEQYF
TRBV2	TRBJ2-7	NA	NA	TGTGCCAGCAGACAGGAACTGACCTCCTACGAGCAGTACTTC	CASRQELTSYEQYF
TRBV10-3	TRBJ2-7	TRBD2	few	TGTGCCATCAGTACCCTAGCGGAAAGCTCCTACGAGCAGTACTTC	CAISTLAESSYEQYF
TRBV11-2	TRBJ1-6	NA	NA	TGTGCCAGCAGCTTAGATCGGGGACATAACTCACCCCTCCACTTT	CASSLDRGHNSPLHF
TRBV5-8	TRBJ1-1	NA	NA	TGTGCCAGCAGCTTGACGAGGGTTTTCACTGAAGCTTTCTTT	CASSLTRVFTEAFF
TRBV9	TRBJ1-6	TRBD1	NA	TGTGCCAGCAGTCTAACCTCCGGGACAGGGCTGTCACCCCTCCACTTT	CASSLTSGTGLSPLHF
TRBV5-1	TRBJ2-2	TRBD1	NA	TGCGCCAGCAGCTTCCGGACAGGGAGGTACACCGGGGAGCTGTTTTTT	CASSFRTGRYTGELFF
TRBV9	TRBJ1-4	NA	NA	TGTGCCAGCAGCGTAGACGGGACAACTAATGAAAAACTGTTTTTT	CASSVDGTTNEKLFF
TRBV9	TRBJ1-6	NA	NA	TGTGCCAGCAGCGTAGATGGGGCCCTAAATTCACCCCTCCACTTT	CASSVDGALNSPLHF
TRBV4-3	TRBJ1-2	TRBD1	NA	TGCGCCAGCAGCCAAGAAACGGGACAGAATAACTATGGCTACACCTTC	CASSQETGQNNYGYTF